This entry lists 11 T cell receptor beta chains sequenced from one sample in a study of blood T cell repertoires in COVID-19. Assay: immunoSEQ multiplex PCR; the TCRdb copy retains only in-frame clones and omits some. The sample shows around 100,000 clones, more than 90% of them seen only once. Sequencing input: peripheral blood. The receptors shown here come from a man between 18 and 29 years old with acute or convalescent COVID-19.

This chain uses TRBV5-1 with TRBJ2-1; TRBD2 might be the D (5 bases). With 2 bases removed from V and 8 bases from J, the gap between germline ends came to 17 bases. This CDR3 region has 15 residues. Per the germline V gene, CDR1 is SGHRS and CDR2 is YFSETQ. For the CDR3, the DNA is TGCGCCAGCAGCTTCGGGGTATCCCCACTGGATGAGCAGTTCTTC. Its protein is CASSFGVSPLDEQFF.

The chain has TRBV14 and TRBJ1-6; possible D gene TRBD1, 5 bases. Germline CDR1 is SGHDN and CDR2 is FVKESK. This CDR3 region has 13 residues. V was trimmed by 3 bases and J by 9 bases, leaving 9 bases between them. CDR3: CASSHIGGSPLHF. The CDR3 DNA reads as TGTGCCAGCAGCCATATCGGGGGTTCACCCCTCCACTTT.

V usage is TRBV6-5 and J usage is TRBJ1-1; D is unresolved. V gave up 1 base and J gave up 2 bases, with 8 bases separating them. Germline loops: CDR1 MNHEY, CDR2 SVGAGI. The CDR3 loop spans 14 amino acids. The CDR3 sequence is CASSYFSTNTEAFF. Here the CDR3 DNA reads TGTGCCAGCAGTTACTTCAGTACCAACACTGAAGCTTTCTTT.

The rearrangement joins TRBV15 to TRBJ1-2; tentative D call: TRBD1 (6 bases). This CDR3 comprises 14 residues. V lost 3 bases to trimming and J lost 4 bases, with 12 bases between them. The V gene's germline CDR1 is LNHNV and CDR2 YYDKDF (reference sequence). As DNA, the CDR3 is TGTGCCACCAGCAGGACAGGTCTTGGCTATGGCTACACCTTC. Translation: CATSRTGLGYGYTF.

The chain employs TRBV5-4 and TRBJ2-1; 12 bases are a match to TRBD2. The CDR3 loop spans 16 amino acids. Germline V gene lookup returns CDR1 SGHNT and CDR2 YYREEE (reference sequence). V lost 1 base to trimming and J lost 6 bases; unmatched junction nucleotides: 5. CDR3 coding DNA: TGTGCCAGCAGCTTGACTAGCGGGGGGTATATCAATGAGCAGTTCTTC. Translating gives CASSLTSGGYINEQFF.

The V call is TRBV12-2, the J call TRBJ1-5; no check of the table's D call, TRBD1, against the DNA was made. TRBV12-2 is recorded as a pseudogene. The CDR3 length is 21 residues. CDR3 sequence: CASRLARSRDSDGWSNQPQHF. CDR3 DNA sequence: TGTGCAAGTCGCTTAGCTCGATCCCGGGACAGCGATGGATGGAGCAATCAGCCCCAGCATTTT.

The gene calls are TRBV4-1 and TRBJ1-4; 11 nucleotides align to TRBD1. Germline loops: CDR1 MGHRA, CDR2 YSYEKL. V lost 4 bases and J lost 8; bases outside the gene matches: 3. There are 14 residues in the CDR3. Here the CDR3 DNA reads TGCGCCAGCAGCCGCGGGACAGGGGGGGAAAAACTGTTTTTT. It translates to CASSRGTGGEKLFF.

CDR3 bases: TGTGCCAGCCCAGACCTAGGACAGGGGATGACTAACTATGGCTACACCTTC. Its translation is CASPDLGQGMTNYGYTF. This chain connects TRBV5-4 to TRBJ1-2; TRBD1 matches at 9 bases. The CDR3 consists of 17 residues. The V gene's germline CDR1 is SGHNT and CDR2 YYREEE (reference sequence). Trimming removed 7 bases from V and 0 bases from J; junction bases left unmatched: 13.

This chain links TRBV19 with TRBJ1-2; no clear D gene. The CDR3 sequence is 13 residues long. Deletions cut 5 bases from V and 5 bases from J, with 12 bases between. Germline loops: CDR1 LNHDA, CDR2 SQIVND (reference sequence). Here the CDR3 DNA reads TGTGCCAGTAGTCCTCAAGCCGTTTATGGCTACACCTTC. Translated, it gives CASSPQAVYGYTF.

This clone has only a few counts. J is TRBJ2-7 and V is TRBV6-2 or TRBV6-3; maybe TRBD2 (6 bases). Deletions cut 2 bases from V and 1 base from J, with 15 bases between. The CDR3 has 16 amino acids. Germline V gene data show CDR1 as MNHEY and CDR2 as SVGEGT. The CDR3 reads CASSYSRELLSYEQYF. CDR3 DNA sequence: TGTGCCAGCAGTTACAGTCGGGAGCTTTTGTCCTACGAGCAGTACTTC.

This sequence joins TRBV30 and TRBJ2-7; 7 nucleotides match TRBD1. Trimming removed 0 bases from V and 2 bases from J; junction bases left unmatched: 10. The CDR3 length is 16 residues. Germline CDR1 is GTSNPN and CDR2 is SVGIG (reference sequence). The CDR3 here is CAWSVLRGLRAYEQYF. The CDR3 nucleotides are TGTGCCTGGAGTGTACTGAGGGGGCTTCGGGCCTACGAGCAGTACTTC.